This T cell receptor (beta chain) is drawn from a study of shared clonotypes between healthy human individuals. Study-level points and caveats: Non-shared clonotypes had lower generation probabilities than those shared by all four donors.

Germline CDR1 reads MNHEY; CDR2 reads SVGAGI. V lost 7 bases and J lost 8, with 20 bases in between. This CDR3 has 14 amino acids. Replicate PCRs from sorted subsets contained around 200 ng DNA, which is 30,000 to 35,000 T cell genomes. Original processing methods: Filtering of immunoSEQ junctional sequences could not match full-length read filtering. Only in-frame clones appear in the TCRdb table, and some are missing; sequencing was by immunoSEQ multiplex PCR. The DNA was the basis for D and trimming; V, J and clone size are from that table. The sample shows some 2,500,000 clones, 80% to 95% of them seen only once. About this clone itself: Its target is unknown.

This receptor was identified in a man between 18 and 35 years old in good health. Some clones in this sample may be carry-over from other donors' samples. The rearrangement joins TRBV6-5 to TRBJ1-2; D gene unclear. Sample: naive CD4+ T cells from PBMCs. Subset reported: CD45RA+ positively selected. The DNA of the CDR3 is TGTGCCAGCACCCCACCCGGGAGGGTTGGAGGCTACACCTTC. Translating it yields CASTPPGRVGGYTF.